What follows are 4 T cell receptor beta chains derived from one specimen sequenced in a study of T cells in women clearing cervical HPV infection. Assay: immunoSEQ multiplex PCR; the TCRdb copy retains only in-frame clones and omits some. The sample table includes tens of thousands of clones. The sample comprised blood buffy coat. These receptor sequences come from a woman aged 18-69 years with a cervical HPV16 infection that either progressed to CIN3+ or cleared (not recorded which).

On this clone: The CDR3 goes on 3 residues after the read ends, and that part is filled in from the germline J gene. The gene calls are TRBV5-1 and TRBJ2-7; D not resolved. This CDR3 region has 14 residues. Trimming shortened V by 0 bases and J by 3 bases, and 10 bases separated the two germline ends. Per germline, CDR1 SGHRS and CDR2 YFSETQ. The DNA read from the CDR3 is TGCGCCAGCAGCTTGGACAGAGAATTCTACGAG. This translates into CASSLDREFYE. The whole CDR3 protein reads CASSLDREFYEQYF.

A note on this clone: The observed sequence ends 3 residues before the CDR3 terminus, with the missing tail filled in from the germline J gene. The chain combines TRBV20-1 with TRBJ2-5; D is perhaps TRBD1 (7 bases). The V gene lost 8 bases and the J gene lost 4 bases, with 14 bases spanning the gap. From germline, CDR1 is DFQATT and CDR2 SNEGSKA (reference sequence). This CDR3 has 12 amino acids. CDR3 DNA (partial): TGCAGTCCTCAGGGGGGAGGAGAGACC. Amino acid sequence: CSPQGGGET. The CDR3 reads in full as CSPQGGGETQYF.

Note on this clone: With the read ending 3 residues before the CDR3 end, the germline J gene is used to fill in that end. This chain joins TRBV6-1 and TRBJ2-4, with D possibly being TRBD1 (6 bases). CDR1 MNHNS and CDR2 SASEGT come from the germline V gene. This CDR3 region has 13 residues. The covered CDR3 bases are TGTGCCAGCAGTGACAGGGGTGAGGATGGT. It translates to CASSDRGEDG. The whole CDR3 protein is CASSDRGEDGQYF.

With respect to this clone: Coverage ceases 3 residues before the CDR3 finishes, and the germline J gene fills in the end. V and J are TRBV5-1 and TRBJ2-1; 12 nucleotides match TRBD2. The CDR3 runs to 16 residues. Losses at the gene ends were 4 bases for V and 6 bases for J; bases not matched to a gene: 8. Germline V gene data show CDR1 as SGHRS and CDR2 as YFSETQ. CDR3 DNA (partial): TGCGCCAGCAGCGACCCTAGCGGGGGGGCCAGCAATGAG. Its translation: CASSDPSGGASNE. The CDR3 in its entirety is CASSDPSGGASNEQFF.